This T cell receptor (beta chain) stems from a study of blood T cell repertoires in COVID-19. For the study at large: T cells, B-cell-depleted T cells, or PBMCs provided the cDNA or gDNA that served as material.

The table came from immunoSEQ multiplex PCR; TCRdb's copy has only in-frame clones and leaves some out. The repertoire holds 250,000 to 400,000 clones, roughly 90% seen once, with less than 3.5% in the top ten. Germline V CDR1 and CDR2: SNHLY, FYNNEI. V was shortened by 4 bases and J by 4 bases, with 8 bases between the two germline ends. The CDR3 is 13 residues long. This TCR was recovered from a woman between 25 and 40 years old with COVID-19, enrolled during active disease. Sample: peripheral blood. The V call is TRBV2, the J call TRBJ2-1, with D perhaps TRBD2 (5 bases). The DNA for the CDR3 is TGTGCCAGCAGTGGGGAGAAGTACAATGAGCAGTTCTTC. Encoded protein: CASSGEKYNEQFF. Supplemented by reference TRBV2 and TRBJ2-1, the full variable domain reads EPEVTQTPSHQVTQMGQEVILRCVPISNHLYFYWYRQILGQKVEFLVSFYNNEISEKSEIFDDQFSVERPDGSNFTLKIRSTKLEDSAMYFCASSGEKYNEQFFGPGTRLTVL.